This TCR beta chain was identified in a study of T cells in Graves' hyperthyroidism and ophthalmopathy (dated by TCRdb to between 2018 and 2021). At the level of the whole study: Peripheral blood was collected at initial diagnosis, before any treatment. To identify TCR V-J signatures that set the groups apart, the researchers used a discovery cohort of 95 to 100 patients, made up of roughly 40 with Graves' ophthalmopathy and about 60 with stable Graves' hyperthyroidism. After sampling, hyperthyroidism patients received methimazole starting at 30 mg daily, and ophthalmopathy patients received high-dose intravenous methylprednisolone. According to the paper, TCR Vbeta CDR3 sequencing was carried out on roughly 130 peripheral blood samples, which came from under 50 ophthalmopathy, 75 or so hyperthyroidism and approximately 17 progressor patients. Whether ophthalmopathy could be predicted prospectively was tested in an independent validation cohort made up of about 20 hyperthyroidism patients plus 17 patients who later progressed to ophthalmopathy. The study also compared thyroid tissue and blood T-cell repertoires from 5 to 7 Graves' hyperthyroidism patients. The roughly 91 discovery patients were randomly divided into training and test sets at a 7:3 ratio.

Beyond this particular receptor, the publication reports: In validation, progression to ophthalmopathy was predicted by the model with around 71% sensitivity and around 76% specificity, a median of around 5.9 months before onset. No statistical method was used to fix the sample size in advance, and group allocation was not hidden from the investigators. Most expanded thyroid clonotypes (frequency above 0.001) were also found in blood, which suggests that blood repertoires may mirror thyroid immune responses. In cross-validation, a model built on a 13 V-J signature told ophthalmopathy apart from stable hyperthyroidism with approximately 90% sensitivity and 81% to 82% specificity, and in testing the same model reached 80%/75%.

V was cut back by 12 bases and J by 2 bases, leaving a gap of 10 bases between them. The germline V gene specifies KGHDR as CDR1 and SFDVKD as CDR2. The CDR3, cysteine through phenylalanine, is 12 amino acids long. Solely the CDR3 DNA is kept, with 36 bases framed from the first base. Stable Graves' hyperthyroidism was defined as no progression to ophthalmopathy during 18 months of follow-up. Hyperthyroidism patients were aged 18 to 65 years and newly diagnosed, with disease duration of less than 2 months. The study excluded patients with uncontrolled infections, other autoimmune diseases, pregnancy or lactation. Diagnoses relied on clinical symptoms, serum thyroxine and TRAb, thyroid ultrasound and orbital computed tomography. Ficoll-Paque density gradient centrifugation was used to isolate PBMCs from about 10 ml of fresh peripheral blood. Total RNA was extracted with Trizol reagent, and quality was checked on an Agilent 2100 Bioanalyzer.

In this sample, this clonotype turned up many times. Its antigen is unknown. Base quality data are lacking; no much larger clone is found one base away. The TCR beta CDR3 regions were amplified from RNA transcripts. The first round of RT-PCR for the TCR CDR3 was performed with the HTBI primer set and the Qiagen OneStep RT-PCR kit. A second multiplex PCR round built the libraries, followed by size selection and purification. Sequencing of the libraries was done on an Illumina HiSeq2000 using paired-end 100 bp reads. Per the authors' processing: SOAPnuke was used to process the raw data, throwing out any read that contained adapters or uncalled bases, had a mean Phred below 15, or lacked an exact constant-primer or identifier match. COPE v1.2.5 was used to merge high-quality paired reads, and clonotypes were defined as unique nucleotide sequences. MiTCR v1.1 was used to align the clonotypes against IMGT TRBV, TRBD and TRBJ reference segments. Analysis was restricted to V-J combinations with a frequency above 0.0001, which covered roughly 99% of repertoires. A TCS score was defined as the ratio of F50 (clonal expansion) to E x V (chaos), with BLOSUM62-based TCRdist applied between CDR3 peptides within each V-J. Welch's t-statistics and random forest reduced just over 500 V-J features to some 14, which were used in a naive Bayes classifier (R e1071). TCRdb cleaned the public reads at Q25 with fastp, built clones with MiXCR and kept in-frame beta chains. A single entry per CDR3 protein holds the most common genes and DNA from its merged rows. The V and J calls shown here were made by TCRdb, not taken from the authors' results. This sample is represented by approximately 610,000 distinct CDR3 sequences; 16% of them were singletons. Of the sample, about 20% falls within the top ten clones.

This clonotype was obtained from a woman aged 18-29 years with Graves' hyperthyroidism. Sequencing was carried out using blood. The chain joins TRBV24-1 to TRBJ2-1; confidence is insufficient to name the D gene. The nucleotide sequence is given as TGTGCCTCCGGGTGGGCCTACAATGAGCAGTTCTTC. The resulting protein is CASGWAYNEQFF.